This T cell receptor (beta chain) originates from a study of blood T cell repertoires in COVID-19. Study in general: T cells, B-cell-depleted T cells, or PBMCs supplied cDNA or gDNA.

Original processing notes: How many nucleated cells were present was estimated from reference gene primer amplification. Here immunoSEQ multiplex PCR was the method, and the copy in TCRdb shows in-frame clones only, minus some. From that table come the V and J calls and clone size; the DNA was used to work out D and trimming. The sample consists of some 300,000 clones, 85% to 90% of them appearing once. This CDR3 spans 17 amino acids. J lost 1 base, V lost 7 bases, and 13 bases had no gene match. From germline, CDR1 is MDHEN and CDR2 SYDVKM. The TCR sequence derives from a woman in her forties with COVID-19, enrolled during active disease. The chain employs TRBV28 and TRBJ2-4; 7 bases match TRBD1. Sequencing used peripheral blood. The CDR3 DNA reads TGTGCCAGCATTCCCGGCTGGGGCAGGGGGGCCAAAAACATTCAGTACTTC. This sequence encodes CASIPGWGRGAKNIQYF.